This T cell receptor (beta chain) was recorded in a study of PD-1 blockade in classical Hodgkin lymphoma. Brentuximab vedotin exposure varied, and every patient relapsed after autologous stem cell transplantation. CDR1 and CDR2 from the germline V gene are MDHEN and SYDVKM. The V and J ends lost 9 bases and 4 bases respectively, with 9 bases between them. The length of the CDR3 is 11 residues. Only in-frame clones appear in the TCRdb table, and some are missing; sequencing was by immunoSEQ multiplex PCR. There are roughly 40,000 clones in the sample; 70% to 80% occur only once, and approximately 3% lies in the top ten.

V gene TRBV28 combines with J gene TRBJ2-5; no reliable D call. This clonotype was sampled from a human donor with classical Hodgkin lymphoma. This specimen was peripheral blood mononuclear cells (PBMCs), taken at baseline. The CDR3 nucleotides read TGTGCCAGTAGGCTCGGAGAGACCCAGTACTTC. It specifies CASRLGETQYF.